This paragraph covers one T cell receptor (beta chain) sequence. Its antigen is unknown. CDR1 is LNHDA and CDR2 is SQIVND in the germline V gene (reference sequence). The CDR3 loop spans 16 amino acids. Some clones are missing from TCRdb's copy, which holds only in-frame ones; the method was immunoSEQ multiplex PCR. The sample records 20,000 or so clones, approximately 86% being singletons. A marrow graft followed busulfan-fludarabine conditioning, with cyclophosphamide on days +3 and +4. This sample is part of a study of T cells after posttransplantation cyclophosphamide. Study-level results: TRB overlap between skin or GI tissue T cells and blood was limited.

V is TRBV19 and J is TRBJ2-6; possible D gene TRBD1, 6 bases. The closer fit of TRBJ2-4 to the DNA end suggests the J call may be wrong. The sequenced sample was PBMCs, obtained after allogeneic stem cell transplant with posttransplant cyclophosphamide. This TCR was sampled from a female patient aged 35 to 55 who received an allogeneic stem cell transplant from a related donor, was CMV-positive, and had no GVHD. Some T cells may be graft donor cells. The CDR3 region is CASSVLRGAGKNIQYF. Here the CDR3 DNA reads TGTGCCAGTAGTGTCCTCAGGGGCGCCGGCAAAAACATTCAGTACTTC.